The T cell receptor beta chain under discussion was sequenced for a study of read filtering for tumor transcriptome and immune sequencing. Study at large: Patients were 16 to 20 male and some 15 female, mean age 65.9 years, range about 47 to 80. Overall study results and limits: Around 82% of IR-seq clonotypes had a single read, yet these held approximately 3.5% of reads.

Germline-derived CDR1 and CDR2 are SEHNR and FQNEAQ (reference sequence). This CDR3 has 13 residues. The V end lost 5 bases, the J end lost 0 bases, and 7 bases lay between the germline ends. This library used around 400 ng RNA and molecular barcoded adaptors spanning alpha/delta and beta/gamma chains. MiXCR, run by TCRdb on the reads, gives a single entry per CDR3 protein. The sample has 35,000 to 50,000 distinct CDR3 sequences, 12% seen once; the top ten hold approximately 37%. This clonotype was observed at least ten times. What it binds is unknown. V gene TRBV7-9 combines with J gene TRBJ2-5; D is ambiguous. The receptor was isolated from a donor at least 40 years old with multiple myeloma. Sequenced: a population of CD138-negative cells sorted from bone marrow. The CDR3: CASSRDNQETQYF. CDR3 in DNA: TGTGCCAGCAGCCGTGACAACCAAGAGACCCAGTACTTC.